This section outlines one TCR beta chain sequence together with its context. What it recognizes is unknown. This sample is drawn from a study of cytomegalovirus exposure and HLA in healthy donors. For the study at large: Out of 300 to 500 genotyped donors, less than 85% belonged to the Caucasian-associated ancestry cluster. Overall study findings and caveats: Donors were assumed by presence/absence analyses to have roughly uniform sequencing depth.

The germline V gene has CDR1 SGHTA and CDR2 FQGNSA. Trimming at V came to 3 bases and at J to 0 bases, leaving 6 bases not matched to a gene. There are 16 residues in the CDR3. The PCR contained 60 Vbeta and 13 Jbeta primers. Measured with immunoSEQ multiplex PCR; TCRdb has only the in-frame clones, and not every one. The sample yields some 140,000 clones, approximately 80% seen once. The rearrangement links TRBV7-2 to TRBJ2-7; 9 bases are shared with TRBD2. This TCR was sampled from a man aged 25 to 45 in good health and CMV-seropositive. Source material: PBMCs. The CDR3 DNA reads as TGTGCCAGCAGCTTGGGGATTAGCGGGAGCTCCTACGAGCAGTACTTC. Translation gives CASSLGISGSSYEQYF. The whole variable domain, remainder taken from reference TRBV7-2 and TRBJ2-7, is GAGVSQSPSNKVTEKGKDVELRCDPISGHTALYWYRQSLGQGLEFLIYFQGNSAPDKSGLPSDRFSAERTGGSVSTLTIQRTQQEDSAVYLCASSLGISGSSYEQYFGPGTRLTVT.